Below, one T cell receptor (beta chain) is given with its context. Its antigen is still unknown. RNA extraction was followed by reverse transcription into cDNA, which acted as the sequencing template. Assay used: immunoSEQ multiplex PCR; TCRdb lists only in-frame clones, some missing. The sample includes under 130,000 clones, over 75% of them seen just once. Looked up from germline, CDR1 is GTSNPN and CDR2 is SVGIG (reference sequence). The CDR3 is made up of 12 amino acids. V lost 2 bases and J lost 7, with 6 bases in between. This specimen comes from a study of CD8+ T cells in alopecia areata. Looking at the study overall: Scoring of treated patients' severity used the percentage of affected scalp area. Study-wide points: Under tofacitinib, fewer expanded CD8+ clones appeared among the top 100 scalp clones. Scalp lesions, especially in alopecia totalis/universalis, had higher clonality than normal scalp. Many expanded lesional clones stayed in scalp and blood while on tofacitinib.

Indicated treatment: oral pan-JAK inhibitor, 5-10 mg twice daily. The sequence was obtained from a human donor with alopecia areata. V and J are TRBV30 and TRBJ1-6; the D is unclear. Sequenced material: CD8+ T cells sorted from blood, taken between weeks 30 and 35, from a patient treated with tofacitinib. CDR3 loop: CAWSWQNSPLHF. DNA of the CDR3: TGTGCCTGGAGTTGGCAGAATTCACCCCTCCACTTT.